Listed below are T cell receptor beta chains from one sample, sequenced in a study of blood T cells in healthy people across ages. TCRdb reprocessed the 5' RACE reads via MiXCR and lists one record per CDR3 protein. The repertoire includes 1.5 million to 2 million distinct CDR3 sequences, roughly 27% of them detected once, and about 7.7% sits in the top ten. Sequenced input: blood. The receptors were gathered from a woman younger than 45 in good health. Both conserved end residues are part of each CDR3. Each record gives: V gene, J gene, CDR3 length, CDR3 protein.

V gene: TRBV18; J gene: TRBJ2-2; CDR3 length: 13; CDR3 protein: CASSRRNTGELFF
V gene: TRBV29-1; J gene: TRBJ2-5; CDR3 length: 15; CDR3 protein: CSVGGTSGRQETQYF
V gene: TRBV24-1; J gene: TRBJ1-2; CDR3 length: 14; CDR3 protein: CATSDQDRKHGYTF
V gene: TRBV28; J gene: TRBJ2-7; CDR3 length: 15; CDR3 protein: CASSFGPGEAYEQYF
V gene: TRBV7-9; J gene: TRBJ2-5; CDR3 length: 14; CDR3 protein: CASSSRDSPRTQYF
V gene: TRBV7-2; J gene: TRBJ2-5; CDR3 length: 14; CDR3 protein: CASSTGTSSETQYF
V gene: TRBV6-6; J gene: TRBJ2-3; CDR3 length: 15; CDR3 protein: CASSYERKTTDTQYF
V gene: TRBV6-6; J gene: TRBJ1-2; CDR3 length: 13; CDR3 protein: CASSQEVDGGYTF
V gene: TRBV20-1; J gene: TRBJ2-3; CDR3 length: 14; CDR3 protein: CSAPSGRVKDTQYF
V gene: TRBV12-3/TRBV12-4; J gene: TRBJ2-7; CDR3 length: 15; CDR3 protein: CASSMGGSLIHEQYF
V gene: TRBV20-1; J gene: TRBJ1-6; CDR3 length: 14; CDR3 protein: CSARTGWENSPLHF
V gene: TRBV4-3; J gene: TRBJ2-5; CDR3 length: 18; CDR3 protein: CASSQDSFPGGPRETQYF
V gene: TRBV10-3; J gene: TRBJ2-3; CDR3 length: 14; CDR3 protein: CAISPTNLTDTQYF
V gene: TRBV5-6; J gene: TRBJ2-1; CDR3 length: 15; CDR3 protein: CASSLVVGGYNEQFF
V gene: TRBV30; J gene: TRBJ2-2; CDR3 length: 12; CDR3 protein: CAWSVGLGELFF
V gene: TRBV2; J gene: TRBJ2-1; CDR3 length: 14; CDR3 protein: CASNGLAGYNEQFF
V gene: TRBV9; J gene: TRBJ1-2; CDR3 length: 14; CDR3 protein: CASSVGTGLGGYTF
V gene: TRBV5-4; J gene: TRBJ2-2; CDR3 length: 15; CDR3 protein: CASSLAGGPIGELFF
V gene: TRBV20-1; J gene: TRBJ2-3; CDR3 length: 12; CDR3 protein: CSADFLGDTQYF
V gene: TRBV5-1; J gene: TRBJ2-7; CDR3 length: 18; CDR3 protein: CASSLASVVGDEPYEQYF
V gene: TRBV4-1; J gene: TRBJ1-2; CDR3 length: 16; CDR3 protein: CASIPVGWDANYGYTF
V gene: TRBV30; J gene: TRBJ2-3; CDR3 length: 14; CDR3 protein: CAWTSGRRLDTQYF
V gene: TRBV5-1; J gene: TRBJ1-1; CDR3 length: 15; CDR3 protein: CASSLAPEVNTEAFF
V gene: TRBV12-3/TRBV12-4; J gene: TRBJ2-3; CDR3 length: 16; CDR3 protein: CASNTGVAGPTDTQYF
V gene: TRBV20-1; J gene: TRBJ2-1; CDR3 length: 15; CDR3 protein: CSAPTSGLAGAEQFF
V gene: TRBV5-5; J gene: TRBJ1-4; CDR3 length: 14; CDR3 protein: CASSLVLGGEKLFF
V gene: TRBV7-3; J gene: TRBJ2-7; CDR3 length: 18; CDR3 protein: CASSQMGGRGGRSYEQYF
V gene: TRBV11-2; J gene: TRBJ2-1; CDR3 length: 13; CDR3 protein: CAIRSLSNHEQFF
V gene: TRBV10-3; J gene: TRBJ2-5; CDR3 length: 16; CDR3 protein: CAISRGDRGLEETQYF
V gene: TRBV11-2; J gene: TRBJ2-5; CDR3 length: 15; CDR3 protein: CASSLAGGASETQYF
V gene: TRBV12-3/TRBV12-4; J gene: TRBJ2-1; CDR3 length: 16; CDR3 protein: CASSFPSGGAVREQFF
V gene: TRBV5-1; J gene: TRBJ2-2; CDR3 length: 15; CDR3 protein: CASSFTGVYTGELFF
V gene: TRBV7-2; J gene: TRBJ2-1; CDR3 length: 13; CDR3 protein: CASTVQQGGEQFF
V gene: TRBV7-9; J gene: TRBJ2-3; CDR3 length: 16; CDR3 protein: CASSLPRGKLTDTQYF
V gene: TRBV5-5; J gene: TRBJ2-7; CDR3 length: 14; CDR3 protein: CASTRSGGTREQYF
V gene: TRBV7-7; J gene: TRBJ2-5; CDR3 length: 16; CDR3 protein: CASSRTSGGVQETQYF